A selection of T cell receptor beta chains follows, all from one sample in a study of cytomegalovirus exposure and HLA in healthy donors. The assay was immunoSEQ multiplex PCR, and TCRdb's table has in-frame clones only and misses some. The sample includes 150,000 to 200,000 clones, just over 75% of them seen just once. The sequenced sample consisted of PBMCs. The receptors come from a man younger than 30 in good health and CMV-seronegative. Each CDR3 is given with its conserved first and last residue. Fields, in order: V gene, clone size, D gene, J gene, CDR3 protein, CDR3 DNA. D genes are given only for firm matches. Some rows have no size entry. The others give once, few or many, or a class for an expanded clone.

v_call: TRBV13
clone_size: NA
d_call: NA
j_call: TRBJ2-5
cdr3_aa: CASSLGRGAPETQYF
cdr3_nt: TGTGCCAGCAGCTTAGGACGGGGGGCCCCGGAGACCCAGTACTTC

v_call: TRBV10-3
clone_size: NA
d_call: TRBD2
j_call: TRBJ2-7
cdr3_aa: CAISGRLAGGSYEQYF
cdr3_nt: TGTGCCATCAGCGGGCGGTTGGCGGGGGGCTCCTACGAGCAGTACTTC

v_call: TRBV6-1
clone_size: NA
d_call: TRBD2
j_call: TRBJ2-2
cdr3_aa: CASGGGDPTGELFF
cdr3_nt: TGTGCCAGCGGGGGAGGGGATCCTACCGGGGAGCTGTTTTTT

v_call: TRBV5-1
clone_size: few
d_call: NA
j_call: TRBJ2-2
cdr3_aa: CASSLVGGLNTGELFF
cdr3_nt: TGCGCCAGCAGCTTGGTCGGGGGGCTTAACACCGGGGAGCTGTTTTTT

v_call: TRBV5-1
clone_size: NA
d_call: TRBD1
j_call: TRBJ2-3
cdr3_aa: CASSSGTADTQYF
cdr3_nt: TGCGCCAGCAGCTCCGGGACAGCCGATACGCAGTATTTT

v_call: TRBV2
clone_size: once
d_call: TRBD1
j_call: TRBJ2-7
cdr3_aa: CASSAQAGTGDYHEQYF
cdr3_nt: TGTGCCAGCAGCGCTCAAGCCGGGACAGGGGATTACCACGAGCAGTACTTC

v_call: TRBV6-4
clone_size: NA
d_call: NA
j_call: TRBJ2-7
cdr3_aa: CASSDEQGHYEQYF
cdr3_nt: TGTGCCAGCAGTGATGAGCAGGGGCACTACGAGCAGTACTTC

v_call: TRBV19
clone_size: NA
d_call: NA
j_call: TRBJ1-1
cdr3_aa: CASSPPGNAEAFF
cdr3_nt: TGTGCCAGTAGTCCCCCAGGAAACGCTGAAGCTTTCTTT

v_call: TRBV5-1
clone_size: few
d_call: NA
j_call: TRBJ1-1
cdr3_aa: CASSSRTPNTEAFF
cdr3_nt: TGCGCCAGCAGCTCGAGGACACCGAACACTGAAGCTTTCTTT

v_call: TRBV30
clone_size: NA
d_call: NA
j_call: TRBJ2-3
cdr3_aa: CAWSSPYTDTQYF
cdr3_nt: TGTGCCTGGAGTTCCCCCTACACAGATACGCAGTATTTT

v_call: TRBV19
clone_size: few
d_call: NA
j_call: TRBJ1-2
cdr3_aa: CASSRTDYGYTF
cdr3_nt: TGTGCCAGTAGCCGTACTGACTATGGCTACACCTTC

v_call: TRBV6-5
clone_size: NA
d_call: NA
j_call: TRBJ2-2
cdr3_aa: CASSSGNTGELFF
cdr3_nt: TGTGCCAGCAGTAGCGGAAACACCGGGGAGCTGTTTTTT

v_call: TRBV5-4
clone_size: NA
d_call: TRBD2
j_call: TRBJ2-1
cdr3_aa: CASSLTGRVNNEQFF
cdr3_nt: TGTGCCAGCAGCTTAACCGGGAGGGTGAACAATGAGCAGTTCTTC

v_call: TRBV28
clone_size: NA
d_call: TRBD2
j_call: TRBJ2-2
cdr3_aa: CASSSSSGIVGTGELFF
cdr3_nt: TGTGCCAGCAGTTCCTCGAGCGGGATAGTTGGAACCGGGGAGCTGTTTTTT

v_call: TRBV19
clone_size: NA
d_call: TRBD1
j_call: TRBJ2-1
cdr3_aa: CASSSRDRGYYNEQFF
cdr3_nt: TGTGCCAGTAGTTCCCGCGACAGGGGGTATTACAATGAGCAGTTCTTC

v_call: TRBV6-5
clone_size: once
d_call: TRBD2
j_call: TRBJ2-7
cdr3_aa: CASSAPGTSSYEQYF
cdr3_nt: TGTGCCAGCAGTGCACCCGGGACTAGCTCCTACGAGCAGTACTTC

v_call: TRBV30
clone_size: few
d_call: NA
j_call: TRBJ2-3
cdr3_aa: CAWATSLTRYSTDTQYF
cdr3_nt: TGTGCCTGGGCCACTTCCCTCACCCGCTATAGCACAGATACGCAGTATTTT

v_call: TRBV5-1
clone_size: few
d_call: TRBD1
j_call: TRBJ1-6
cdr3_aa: CASSLGDRTNSPLHF
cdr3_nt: TGCGCCAGCAGCTTGGGGGACAGAACTAATTCACCCCTCCACTTT

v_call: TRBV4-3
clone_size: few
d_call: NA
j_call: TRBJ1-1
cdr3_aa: CASSQDPYGGDTEAFF
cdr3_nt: TGCGCCAGCAGCCAAGATCCGTATGGGGGGGACACTGAAGCTTTCTTT

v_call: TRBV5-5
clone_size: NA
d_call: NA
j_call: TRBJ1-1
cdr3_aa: CASSFGGRRGTEAFF
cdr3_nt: TGTGCCAGCAGCTTCGGGGGACGGAGGGGCACTGAAGCTTTCTTT

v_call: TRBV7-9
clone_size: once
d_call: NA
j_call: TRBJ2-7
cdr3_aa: CSSSPRTGSSYEQYF
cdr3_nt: TGTTCCAGCAGCCCCAGGACGGGGAGCTCCTACGAGCAGTACTTC

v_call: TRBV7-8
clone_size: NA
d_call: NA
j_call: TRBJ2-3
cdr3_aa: CASTPSRVRTDTQYF
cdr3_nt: TGTGCCAGCACCCCGAGCCGGGTACGCACAGATACGCAGTATTTT

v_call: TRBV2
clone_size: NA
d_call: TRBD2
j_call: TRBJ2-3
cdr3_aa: CASSPTSGRAGNTQYF
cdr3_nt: TGTGCCAGCAGCCCAACTAGCGGGAGGGCCGGCAATACGCAGTATTTT

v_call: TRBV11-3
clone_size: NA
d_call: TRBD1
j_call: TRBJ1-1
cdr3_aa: CASSFGGRMDRGMEAFF
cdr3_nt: TGTGCCAGCAGCTTCGGCGGTAGGATGGACAGGGGGATGGAAGCTTTCTTT

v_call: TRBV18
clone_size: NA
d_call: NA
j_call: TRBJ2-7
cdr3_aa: CASSTSSESDEQYF
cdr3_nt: TGTGCCAGCTCCACCTCGAGTGAAAGCGACGAGCAGTACTTC

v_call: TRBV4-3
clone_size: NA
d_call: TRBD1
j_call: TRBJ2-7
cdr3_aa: CASSSAGGIYEQYF
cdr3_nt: TGCGCCAGCAGTTCAGCAGGGGGCATATACGAGCAGTACTTC

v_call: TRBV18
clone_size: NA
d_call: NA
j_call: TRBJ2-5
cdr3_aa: CASSPRDKGETQHF
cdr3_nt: TGTGCCAGCTCACCCCGGGACAAAGGGGAGACCCAGCACTTC

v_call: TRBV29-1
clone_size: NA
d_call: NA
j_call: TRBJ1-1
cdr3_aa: CSAKPGGCEAFF
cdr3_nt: TGCAGCGCCAAACCCGGCGGGTGTGAAGCTTTCTTT

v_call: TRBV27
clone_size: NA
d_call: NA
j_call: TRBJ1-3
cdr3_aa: CASGRTGVSGNTIYF
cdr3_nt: TGTGCCAGTGGGAGAACCGGGGTTTCTGGAAACACCATATATTTT

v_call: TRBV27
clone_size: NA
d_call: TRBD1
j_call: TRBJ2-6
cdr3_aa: CASSLRDSSGANVLTF
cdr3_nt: TGTGCCAGCAGTCTCCGGGACAGCTCTGGGGCCAACGTCCTGACTTTC

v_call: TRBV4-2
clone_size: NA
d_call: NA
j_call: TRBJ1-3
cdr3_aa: CASRYTKTAGNTIYF
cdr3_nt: TGTGCCAGCCGCTATACTAAGACAGCTGGAAACACCATATATTTT

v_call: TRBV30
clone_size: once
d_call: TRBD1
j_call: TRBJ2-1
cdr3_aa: CAWSPGQSYNEQFF
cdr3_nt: TGTGCCTGGAGTCCGGGACAGTCCTACAATGAGCAGTTCTTC

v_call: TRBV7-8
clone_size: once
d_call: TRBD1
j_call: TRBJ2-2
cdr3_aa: CASSPQGVTTGELFF
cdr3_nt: TGTGCCAGCAGCCCCCAGGGGGTGACCACCGGGGAGCTGTTTTTT

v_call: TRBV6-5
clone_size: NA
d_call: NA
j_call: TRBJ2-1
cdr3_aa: CASRRGSSYNEQFF
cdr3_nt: TGTGCCTCCCGCCGGGGGTCCTCCTACAATGAGCAGTTCTTC

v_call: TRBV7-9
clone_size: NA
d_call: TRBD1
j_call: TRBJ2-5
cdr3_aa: CASSPGDRWRETQYF
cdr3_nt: TGTGCCAGCAGCCCAGGGGACAGGTGGAGGGAGACCCAGTACTTC

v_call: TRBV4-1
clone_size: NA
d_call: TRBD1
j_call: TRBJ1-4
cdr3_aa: CASSRKGARDEKLFF
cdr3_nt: TGCGCCAGCAGCCGAAAGGGGGCGCGGGATGAAAAACTGTTTTTT

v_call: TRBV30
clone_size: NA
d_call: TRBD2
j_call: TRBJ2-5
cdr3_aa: CAWSTSEETQYF
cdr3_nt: TGTGCCTGGAGTACTAGCGAAGAGACCCAGTACTTC

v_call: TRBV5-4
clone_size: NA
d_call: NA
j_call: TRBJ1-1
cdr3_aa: CASSFGGALFTEAFF
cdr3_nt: TGTGCCAGCAGCTTCGGGGGGGCGCTTTTTACTGAAGCTTTCTTT

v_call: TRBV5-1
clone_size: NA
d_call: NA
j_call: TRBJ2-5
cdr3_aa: CASSPTRVGRQETQYF
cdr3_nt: TGCGCCAGCAGCCCCACCCGGGTGGGGCGGCAAGAGACCCAGTACTTC

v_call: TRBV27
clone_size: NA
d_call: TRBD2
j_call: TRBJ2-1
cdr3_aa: CASSAGTSGANEQFF
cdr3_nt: TGTGCCAGCAGTGCGGGGACTAGCGGGGCCAATGAGCAGTTCTTC

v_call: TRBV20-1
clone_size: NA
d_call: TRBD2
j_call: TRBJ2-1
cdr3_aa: CRAGVNNEQFF
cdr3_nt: TGCAGGGCGGGGGTGAACAATGAGCAGTTCTTC